These 19 T cell receptor beta chains were all obtained from the same sample, sequenced in a study of tumor-infiltrating lymphocytes in localized non-small cell lung cancer. The repertoire was sequenced with immunoSEQ multiplex PCR; TCRdb's copy has only in-frame clones and lacks some. The data show roughly 14,000 clones, around 75% seen once. Sequencing was carried out using lung tumor tissue. These receptors originate from a human donor with non-small cell lung cancer.

The table lists this clone with a few counts. This chain joins TRBV5-8 and TRBJ2-7; 7 positions agree with TRBD2. CDR3 length: 15 amino acids. V was pared by 4 bases and J by 7 bases, with 14 bases of the junction left unmatched. Germline V gene lookup returns CDR1 SGHTS and CDR2 YDEGEE. The CDR3 DNA reads TGTGCCAGCAGCCCCCGGGGACTCCTGGGGGGGGAGCAGTACTTC. This gives the protein CASSPRGLLGGEQYF.

This clone has only a few counts. This rearrangement joins TRBV7-2 to TRBJ2-5; 11 bases line up with TRBD2. This CDR3 contains 16 residues. Germline CDR1 SGHTA, CDR2 FQGNSA. After removal of 1 base from V and 5 bases from J, the junction contained 6 bases not matched to a gene. The CDR3 sequence: CASSLELAGGPETQYF. DNA of the CDR3: TGTGCCAGCAGCTTAGAGTTAGCGGGAGGGCCGGAGACCCAGTACTTC. Combining the CDR3 with reference TRBV7-2 and TRBJ2-5 gives the whole variable domain GAGVSQSPSNKVTEKGKDVELRCDPISGHTALYWYRQSLGQGLEFLIYFQGNSAPDKSGLPSDRFSAERTGGSVSTLTIQRTQQEDSAVYLCASSLELAGGPETQYFGPGTRLLVL.

The gene calls are TRBV19 and TRBJ1-2, with D unclear. The V and J ends lost 0 bases and 0 bases respectively, with 11 bases between them. In germline, CDR1 is LNHDA, CDR2 SQIVND (reference sequence). The CDR3 loop spans 16 amino acids. The CDR3 DNA sequence: TGTGCCAGTAGTATAGATAGCGGCGGAGCTAACTATGGCTACACCTTC. This gives the protein CASSIDSGGANYGYTF.

The V gene is TRBV7-9, the J gene TRBJ2-6; 7 nucleotides match TRBD1. Germline V gene data show CDR1 as SEHNR and CDR2 as FQNEAQ (reference sequence). This CDR3 is 18 amino acids long. V was pared by 1 base and J by 2 bases, with 8 bases of the junction left unmatched. CDR3 coding DNA: TGTGCCAGCAGCTTAGTTGGCAGGGGGTACGCTGGGGCCAACGTCCTGACTTTC. Translation gives CASSLVGRGYAGANVLTF.

The chain uses TRBV27 and TRBJ2-3, with 9 bases that match TRBD1. This CDR3 contains 16 residues. From germline, CDR1 is MNHEY and CDR2 SMNVEV (reference sequence). The V and J ends lost 2 bases and 3 bases, in that order; junction bases with no gene match: 6. CDR3 coding DNA: TGTGCCAGCAGTTTACGCCGGGACAGGGTGACAGATACGCAGTATTTT. Its protein product is CASSLRRDRVTDTQYF.

This chain joins TRBV7-2 and TRBJ1-3; D not resolved. Germline V gene data show CDR1 as SGHTA and CDR2 as FQGNSA. The CDR3 contains 12 residues. The V end was cut by 5 bases, the J end by 4 bases, with 6 bases between. Here the CDR3 reads CASSPHGNTIYF. The CDR3, as DNA: TGTGCCAGCAGCCCCCACGGAAACACCATATATTTT.

The rearrangement links TRBV5-1 to TRBJ2-3, with TRBD2 as a possible D gene (6 bases). Trimming took off 4 bases at V and 9 bases at J, with 24 bases between the two ends. CDR3 length equals 16 residues. Germline V CDR1 and CDR2: SGHRS, YFSETQ. The CDR3 DNA follows: TGCGCCAGCAGCCTCTCCCCAAAGACTAGTGGAGAAACGCAGTATTTT. As protein: CASSLSPKTSGETQYF.

This chain connects TRBV9 to TRBJ2-1; 11 nucleotides agree with TRBD2. V was pared by 4 bases and J by 4 bases, with 4 bases of the junction left unmatched. CDR1 SGDLS and CDR2 YYNGEE come from the germline V gene. CDR3 size: 15 residues. In DNA, the CDR3 is TGTGCCAGCAGCCCAGGACTAGCGGGTTACAATGAGCAGTTCTTC. Protein: CASSPGLAGYNEQFF.

This clone was seen only a few times. V usage is TRBV7-2 and J usage is TRBJ2-5; D may correspond to TRBD1 or TRBD2 (5 bases each). CDR3 length: 17 residues. The germline V gene has CDR1 SGHTA and CDR2 FQGNSA. Trimming took off 2 bases at V and 2 bases at J, with 18 bases between the two ends. CDR3 DNA: TGTGCCAGCAGCTTATTAAGGGGCAGAGAGGGGCAAGAGACCCAGTACTTC. Translating gives CASSLLRGREGQETQYF.

The chain uses TRBV5-4 and TRBJ2-1; D possibly corresponds to TRBD1 (5 bases). This CDR3 has 15 amino acids. Trimming pared 0 bases from V and 8 bases from J, leaving 15 bases between. CDR1 is SGHNT, CDR2 YYREEE, per germline (reference sequence). The CDR3, as DNA: TGTGCCAGCAGCTTGGAGGGGTCCCCGAGCGATGAGCAGTTCTTC. Protein: CASSLEGSPSDEQFF. Full variable domain (remainder filled in from reference TRBV5-4 and TRBJ2-1): ETGVTQSPTHLIKTRGQQVTLRCSSQSGHNTVSWYQQALGQGPQFIFQYYREEENGRGNFPPRFSGLQFPNYSSELNVNALELDDSALYLCASSLEGSPSDEQFFGPGTRLTVL.

This chain joins TRBV12-5 and TRBJ2-5; possible D gene TRBD2, 6 bases. Trimming pared 1 base from V and 4 bases from J, leaving 13 bases between. The CDR3 runs 15 residues. CDR1 LGHNT and CDR2 FRNRAP come from the germline V gene. This CDR3 reads CASGLGTPGRETQYF. CDR3 coding DNA: TGTGCTAGTGGTTTGGGGACACCCGGGAGAGAGACCCAGTACTTC.

The rearrangement joins TRBV11-2 to TRBJ2-1, with 7 nucleotides matching TRBD2. After removal of 5 bases from V and 5 bases from J, the junction contained 12 bases not matched to a gene. The germline gives CDR1 SGHAT, CDR2 FQNNGV. The CDR3 totals 16 residues. The CDR3 nucleotides read TGTGCCAGCAGCCAATCCCCACTAGCGCCAAACAATGAGCAGTTCTTC. It codes for CASSQSPLAPNNEQFF.

J is TRBJ2-3 and V is TRBV13; 14 positions match TRBD2. Per the germline V gene, CDR1 is PRHDT and CDR2 is FYEKMQ (reference sequence). The CDR3 runs to 17 residues. J gave up 2 bases and V 6 bases, and 7 bases lay outside the gene matches. The CDR3 coding sequence is TGTGCCAGCAGACAACGACTAGCGGGAGGGTACACAGATACGCAGTATTTT. Protein: CASRQRLAGGYTDTQYF.

The chain links TRBV4-1 to TRBJ2-6; the D gene could be TRBD1 or TRBD2 (5 bases each). The CDR3 is 15 residues long. Germline CDR1 reads MGHRA; CDR2 reads YSYEKL. Trimming took off 4 bases at V and 0 bases at J, with 7 bases between the two ends. CDR3 DNA sequence: TGCGCCAGCAGCCGGGGGTCCTCTGGGGCCAACGTCCTGACTTTC. Protein: CASSRGSSGANVLTF.

The chain joins TRBV5-6 to TRBJ2-5, with D perhaps TRBD1 or TRBD2 (6 bases each). Germline CDR1 SGHDT, CDR2 YYEEEE. Deletions cut 4 bases from V and 5 bases from J, with 15 bases between. CDR3 length equals 14 residues. The CDR3 sequence: CASSPGARGETQYF. The CDR3 bases are TGTGCCAGCAGCCCGGGGGCGCGTGGGGAGACCCAGTACTTC.

J is TRBJ2-2 and V is TRBV27; D may be TRBD1 (5 bases). V was cut by 3 bases and J by 6 bases, with 23 bases left in between. This CDR3 comprises 18 residues. In germline, CDR1 is MNHEY, CDR2 SMNVEV (reference sequence). DNA of the CDR3: TGTGCCAGCAGTTTCTTATCCAGGCCGAGCCAGGGTTCCGGGGAGCTGTTTTTT. Its translation is CASSFLSRPSQGSGELFF.

This clone was recorded a few times. In DNA, the CDR3 is TGCGCCAGCAGCAGGGACAGCCAGGAGGAAAAACTGTTTTTT. Translating it yields CASSRDSQEEKLFF. The chain links TRBV5-1 to TRBJ1-4; TRBD1 agrees at 7 bases. The CDR3 length is 14 residues. V lost 4 bases, J lost 8 bases, and 8 bases stayed unmatched. The germline V gene has CDR1 SGHRS and CDR2 YFSETQ.

The CDR3 region is CSVLTGSSYEQYF. CDR3 coding DNA: TGCAGCGTTTTGACGGGTAGCTCCTACGAGCAGTACTTC. V and J are TRBV29-1 and TRBJ2-7; no firm D call. This CDR3 region has 13 residues. V gave up 5 bases and J gave up 0 bases, with 11 bases separating them. Germline V gene data show CDR1 as SQVTM and CDR2 as ANQGSEA.

The V call is TRBV18, the J call TRBJ2-1, with 15 positions matching TRBD2. Trimming at V came to 3 bases and at J to 2 bases, leaving 20 bases not matched to a gene. This CDR3 contains 23 residues. Germline assignment: CDR1 KGHSH and CDR2 LQKENI. This CDR3 reads CASSPKGTSGRWIYVKAYNEQFF. The CDR3 DNA is TGTGCCAGCTCACCGAAAGGGACTAGCGGGAGGTGGATCTACGTGAAGGCCTACAATGAGCAGTTCTTC.